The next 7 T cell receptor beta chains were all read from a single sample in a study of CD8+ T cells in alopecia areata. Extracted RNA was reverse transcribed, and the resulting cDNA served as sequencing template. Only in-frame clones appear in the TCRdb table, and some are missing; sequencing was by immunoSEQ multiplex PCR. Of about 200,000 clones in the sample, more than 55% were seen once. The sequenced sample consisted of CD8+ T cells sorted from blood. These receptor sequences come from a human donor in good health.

The CDR3 region has the DNA TGTGCCACCAGCTCAATCCTAGCGGGGGATGGAGATACGCAGTATTTT. Translation: CATSSILAGDGDTQYF. The chain carries TRBV15 and TRBJ2-3; 10 bases match TRBD2. This CDR3 is 16 amino acids long. The V segment lost 5 bases and the J segment 5 bases; nucleotides outside the gene matches: 10. From germline, CDR1 is LNHNV and CDR2 YYDKDF (reference sequence).

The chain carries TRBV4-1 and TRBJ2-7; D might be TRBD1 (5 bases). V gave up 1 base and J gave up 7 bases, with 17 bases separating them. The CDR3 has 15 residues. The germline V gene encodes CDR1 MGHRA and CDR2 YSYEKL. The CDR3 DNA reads TGCGCCAGCAGCCAAGTTGGGGCGACAGTGGATGAGCAGTACTTC. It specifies CASSQVGATVDEQYF.

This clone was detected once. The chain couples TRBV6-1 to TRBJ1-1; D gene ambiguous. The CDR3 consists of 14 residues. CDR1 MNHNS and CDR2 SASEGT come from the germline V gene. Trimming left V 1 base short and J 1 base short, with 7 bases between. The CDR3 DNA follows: TGTGCCAGCAGTGAAGGGCTGGAGAACACTGAAGCTTTCTTT. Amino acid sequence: CASSEGLENTEAFF.

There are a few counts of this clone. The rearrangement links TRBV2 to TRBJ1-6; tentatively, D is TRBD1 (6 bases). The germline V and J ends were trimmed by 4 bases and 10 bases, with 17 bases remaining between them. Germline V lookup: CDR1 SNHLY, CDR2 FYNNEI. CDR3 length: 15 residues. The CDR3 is CASSVGDNVRSPLHF. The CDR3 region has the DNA TGTGCCAGCAGTGTAGGGGACAACGTTCGGTCACCCCTCCACTTT.

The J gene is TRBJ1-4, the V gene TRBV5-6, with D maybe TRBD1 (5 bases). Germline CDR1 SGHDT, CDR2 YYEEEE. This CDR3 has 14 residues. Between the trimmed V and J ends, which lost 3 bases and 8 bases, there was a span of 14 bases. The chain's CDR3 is CASSSTGGLEKLFF. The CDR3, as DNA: TGTGCCAGCAGCTCGACCGGGGGTCTCGAAAAACTGTTTTTT.

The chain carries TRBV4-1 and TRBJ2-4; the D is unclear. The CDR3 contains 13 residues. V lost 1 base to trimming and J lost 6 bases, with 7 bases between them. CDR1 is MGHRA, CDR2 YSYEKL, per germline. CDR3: CASSQVPGNIQYF. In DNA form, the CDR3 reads TGCGCCAGCAGCCAAGTCCCAGGAAACATTCAGTACTTC.

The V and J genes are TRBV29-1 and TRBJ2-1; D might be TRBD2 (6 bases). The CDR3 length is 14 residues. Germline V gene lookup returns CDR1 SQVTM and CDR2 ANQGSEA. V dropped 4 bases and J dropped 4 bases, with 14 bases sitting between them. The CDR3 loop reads CSVGPPGGYNEQFF. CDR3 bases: TGCAGCGTTGGGCCACCCGGAGGGTACAATGAGCAGTTCTTC.